What follows are 14 T cell receptor beta chains derived from one specimen sequenced in a study of naive and memory T cell subsets. Broader study findings: A few larger clonotypes appeared in naive repertoires, especially CD8, possibly memory cells re-expressing CD45RA.

The beta constant-region primer was an equimolar mix of two oligonucleotides covering TRBC1 and TRBC2. Nested alpha and beta constant-region primers with the SP2 primer drove four PCR rounds on ligated cDNA. MiXCR, run by TCRdb on the UMI-ligation and nested PCR reads, gives a single entry per CDR3 protein. The repertoire consists of over 100,000 distinct CDR3 sequences, with about 14% occurring once and the leading ten covering around 2.8%. Their cognate antigens are unknown. The sample taken for sequencing was naive CD8+ T cells from blood. The receptors shown here come from a human donor in good health.

This clonotype was seen repeatedly, ten times or more. The chain combines TRBV9 with TRBJ2-7; 10 bases match TRBD2. CDR3 size: 12 residues. V lost 7 bases and J lost 2; bases outside the gene matches: 0. Per the germline V gene, CDR1 is SGDLS and CDR2 is YYNGEE. CDR3 DNA sequence: TGTGCCAGCGGGACTAGCGCCTACGAGCAGTACTTC. Protein product: CASGTSAYEQYF.

J is TRBJ1-6 and V is TRBV28, with D perhaps matching TRBD1 (5 bases). V was trimmed by 5 bases and J by 10 bases, leaving 21 bases between them. CDR1 and CDR2 from the germline V gene are MDHEN and SYDVKM. This CDR3 has 16 residues. Written as DNA, the CDR3 is TGTGCCAGCAGTGAGGGGACGATTTCTGTTCGGTCACCCCTCCACTTT. Its translation: CASSEGTISVRSPLHF.

This clonotype was recorded a few times. J is TRBJ2-6 and V is TRBV29-1; D might be TRBD1 or TRBD2, each matching 5 bases. Trimming shortened V by 4 bases and J by 4 bases, and 14 bases separated the two germline ends. The CDR3 is 15 residues long. Germline CDR1 SQVTM, CDR2 ANQGSEA. CDR3 sequence (DNA): TGCAGCGTTGGACAGAGGGTGAACGGGGCCAACGTCCTGACTTTC. This translates into CSVGQRVNGANVLTF.

This clonotype was counted only a few times. The V and J genes are TRBV7-9 and TRBJ2-3; D gene unclear. The germline V gene encodes CDR1 SEHNR and CDR2 FQNEAQ (reference sequence). The CDR3 runs 16 residues. Between the trimmed V and J ends, which lost 4 bases and 4 bases, there was a span of 18 bases. CDR3 loop: CASSSTQNHLADTQYF. CDR3 DNA: TGTGCCAGCAGCTCCACTCAGAACCATTTGGCAGATACGCAGTATTTT.

The sample holds many counts of this clonotype. The chain is built from TRBV20-1 and TRBJ2-3, with 15 bases matching TRBD2. The CDR3 has 18 amino acids. V was clipped by 5 bases and J by 3 bases; unmatched bases: 12. Germline CDR1 reads DFQATT; CDR2 reads SNEGSKA (reference sequence). The CDR3 reads CSAAGLAGGPTGTDTQYF. Here the CDR3 DNA reads TGCAGTGCTGCCGGACTAGCGGGAGGGCCGACCGGGACAGATACGCAGTATTTT.

This clonotype was observed a handful of times. The chain is built from TRBV27 and TRBJ2-7; TRBD1 agrees at 7 bases. CDR3 size: 14 residues. Per the germline V gene, CDR1 is MNHEY and CDR2 is SMNVEV (reference sequence). Trimming at V came to 5 bases and at J to 3 bases, leaving 7 bases not matched to a gene. CDR3 region: CASSTTGSLYEQYF. DNA for the CDR3: TGTGCCAGCAGTACGACAGGGTCTCTCTACGAGCAGTACTTC.

This clonotype was detected only a few times. The chain combines TRBV4-3 with TRBJ2-7, with TRBD2 identical over 8 bases. The CDR3 spans 15 residues. In germline, CDR1 is LGHNA, CDR2 YSLEER. The V gene end was trimmed by 1 base and the J gene end by 4 bases; junction bases not matched to a gene: 6. The CDR3 bases are TGCGCCAGCAGCCAAGCCGCGGGAGGAATTTACGAGCAGTACTTC. Translating it yields CASSQAAGGIYEQYF.

This clonotype has just a few counts. The chain uses TRBV20-1 and TRBJ2-1, with TRBD2 as a possible D gene (5 bases). Germline assignment: CDR1 DFQATT and CDR2 SNEGSKA (reference sequence). The ends were cut back, 3 bases at V and 9 bases at J, with 18 bases in the middle. This CDR3 has 14 amino acids. This chain's CDR3 is CSASSRRSRGEQFF. The CDR3 nucleotides are TGCAGTGCTAGTAGTCGACGGAGCCGGGGTGAGCAGTTCTTC.

The genes are TRBV6-6 and TRBJ2-4; TRBD1 might be the D (6 bases). Between the trimmed V and J ends, which lost 7 bases and 4 bases, there was a span of 14 bases. The germline V gene has CDR1 MNHNY and CDR2 SVGAGI (reference sequence). The CDR3 runs 14 residues. Written as DNA, the CDR3 is TGTGCCAGCAAGGATCCCGGACAGAAAAACATTCAGTACTTC. It specifies CASKDPGQKNIQYF.

The chain uses TRBV5-4 and TRBJ2-2, with TRBD2 matching over 8 bases. The V gene's germline CDR1 is SGHNT and CDR2 YYREEE (reference sequence). Trimming at V came to 0 bases and at J to 7 bases, leaving 5 bases not matched to a gene. The CDR3 spans 15 residues. The CDR3 coding sequence is TGTGCCAGCAGCTTGGCCGGGGGGGCAGTCGGGGAGCTGTTTTTT. Amino acids: CASSLAGGAVGELFF.

The genes are TRBV7-9 and TRBJ2-7, with 11 bases identical to TRBD2. In germline, CDR1 is SEHNR, CDR2 FQNEAQ (reference sequence). J gave up 3 bases and V 5 bases, and 6 bases lay outside the gene matches. The CDR3 length is 15 residues. CDR3 sequence: CASSLGLAANYEQYF. The CDR3 coding sequence is TGTGCCAGCAGCCTGGGACTAGCGGCAAACTACGAGCAGTACTTC. Full variable domain (outside the CDR3, taken from reference TRBV7-9 and TRBJ2-7): DTGVSQNPRHKITKRGQNVTFRCDPISEHNRLYWYRQTLGQGPEFLTYFQNEAQLEKSRLLSDRFSAERPKGSFSTLEIQRTEQGDSAMYLCASSLGLAANYEQYFGPGTRLTVT.

This clonotype has only a few counts. The chain joins TRBV15 to TRBJ2-1, with TRBD1 matching 12 bases. The CDR3 totals 15 residues. V gave up 4 bases and J gave up 8 bases; unmatched junction bases: 6. Germline CDR1 is LNHNV and CDR2 is YYDKDF (reference sequence). CDR3 sequence (DNA): TGTGCCACCAGCACCGGGACAGGGGGCGGGGATGAGCAGTTCTTC. The encoded protein is CATSTGTGGGDEQFF.

A few counts support this clonotype. The rearrangement links TRBV30 to TRBJ2-3; 8 positions match TRBD2. The CDR3 sequence is 14 residues long. The germline V gene has CDR1 GTSNPN and CDR2 SVGIG (reference sequence). The V segment lost 4 bases and the J segment 6 bases; nucleotides outside the gene matches: 9. CDR3 residues: CAWNYGGGRDTQYF. The CDR3 DNA reads as TGTGCCTGGAACTACGGGGGGGGGAGGGATACGCAGTATTTT.

This chain links TRBV29-1 with TRBJ2-7; D remains ambiguous. Germline loops: CDR1 SQVTM, CDR2 ANQGSEA. The CDR3 length is 13 residues. The V end was cut by 5 bases, the J end by 0 bases, with 11 bases between. The DNA for the CDR3 is TGCAGCGTTTTTCGGCAGAGCTCCTACGAGCAGTACTTC. Amino acid sequence: CSVFRQSSYEQYF.